These 9 T cell receptor beta chains share one sample of origin, sequenced in a study of blood T cell repertoires in COVID-19. Using immunoSEQ multiplex PCR, the repertoire was profiled, and TCRdb retains in-frame clones only, with some absent. This sample has 150,000 to 180,000 clones; 78% occur once, and the top ten carry around 1.7%. The material sequenced was peripheral blood. All receptors derive from an older man with acute or convalescent COVID-19.

This sequence joins TRBV28 and TRBJ2-5; D might be TRBD1 (5 bases). This CDR3 spans 15 amino acids. The V gene lost 5 bases and the J gene lost 0 bases, with 13 bases spanning the gap. Germline-derived CDR1 and CDR2 are MDHEN and SYDVKM. DNA of the CDR3: TGTGCCAGCAGTCCTGCAGGGAATTACCAAGAGACCCAGTACTTC. This sequence encodes CASSPAGNYQETQYF.

The chain is built from TRBV28 and TRBJ1-1; TRBD1 is a possible D gene (5 bases). The CDR3 contains 13 residues. Between the trimmed V and J ends, which lost 3 bases and 11 bases, there was a span of 16 bases. CDR1 and CDR2 from the germline V gene are MDHEN and SYDVKM. The CDR3 spells CASSLTVSEEAFF. In DNA form, the CDR3 reads TGTGCCAGCAGTTTGACAGTATCGGAAGAGGCTTTCTTT.

The V gene is TRBV21-1, the J gene TRBJ1-2; TRBD1, the table's D call, lacks a check against the DNA. TRBV21-1 is assigned pseudogene status. The CDR3 covers 18 residues. As DNA, the CDR3 is TGTGCCAGCAGCAAATATCAGGGGGGTTTTGGATCAAACTATGGCTACACCTTC. As protein: CASSKYQGGFGSNYGYTF.

The chain recombines TRBV6-2 or TRBV6-3 with TRBJ2-1; 7 bases are a match to TRBD1. The germline CDR1 and CDR2 sequences are MNHEY and SVGEGT. After removal of 6 bases from V and 0 bases from J, the junction contained 8 bases not matched to a gene. CDR3 length equals 16 residues. CDR3 DNA sequence: TGTGCCAGCAGCTCCGGGACAGCCCCCTCCTACAATGAGCAGTTCTTC. The encoded protein is CASSSGTAPSYNEQFF.

The CDR3 sequence: CASSPLERGPTYEQYF. CDR3 sequence (DNA): TGTGCCAGCTCACCACTCGAGCGGGGCCCTACGTACGAGCAGTACTTC. The V gene is TRBV18, the J gene TRBJ2-7; 7 bases map to TRBD2. Germline trimming cut 1 base from V and 4 bases from J; bases unmatched to any gene: 10. The CDR3 spans 16 residues. Germline lookup yields CDR1 KGHSH and CDR2 LQKENI.

This clone was recorded only once. The chain carries TRBV5-6 and TRBJ2-7, with 7 bases that match TRBD1. Germline V lookup: CDR1 SGHDT, CDR2 YYEEEE. Trimming cost V 0 bases and J 2 bases; bases outside gene matches: 11. The CDR3 consists of 17 residues. For the CDR3, the DNA is TGTGCCAGCAGCTTGGGATTGTGGGGGACAGTCACCTACGAGCAGTACGTC. Translated, it gives CASSLGLWGTVTYEQYV.

The CDR3 here is CASSDTSGGLHRTQYF. Here the CDR3 DNA reads TGTGCCAGCAGCGACACTAGCGGGGGGCTCCACAGGACCCAGTACTTC. The gene calls are TRBV7-2 and TRBJ2-5; 12 nucleotides match TRBD2. Per germline, CDR1 SGHTA and CDR2 FQGNSA. The CDR3 sequence is 16 residues long. The trim removed 5 bases at V and 7 bases at J, leaving 11 bases unmatched.

The chain employs TRBV7-8 and TRBJ1-4; TRBD1 might be the D (6 bases). Per the germline V gene, CDR1 is SGHVS and CDR2 is FQNEAQ. V lost 6 bases and J 0 bases, leaving 17 bases between the germline ends. The CDR3 is made up of 17 amino acids. The CDR3 sequence is CASSTNPTGATNEKLFF. CDR3 in DNA: TGTGCCAGCAGTACCAACCCGACAGGTGCAACTAATGAAAAACTGTTTTTT.

The genes are TRBV18 and TRBJ1-1; 8 bases match TRBD1. This CDR3 has 15 residues. J gave up 3 bases and V 3 bases, and 6 bases lay outside the gene matches. Germline CDR1 KGHSH, CDR2 LQKENI. The CDR3 loop is CASSPLTGADTEAFF. CDR3 sequence (DNA): TGTGCCAGCTCACCCTTGACAGGGGCGGACACTGAAGCTTTCTTT.